Each of the 22 T cell receptor beta chains below was sequenced from the same sample in a study of cytomegalovirus exposure and HLA in healthy donors (dated by TCRdb to about 2017). The protocol used for the library was the immunoSEQ multiplex PCR assay. The multiplex PCR relied on a mix of 60 forward primers for TCR Vbeta segments and 13 reverse primers for TCR Jbeta segments. TCRdb carries this immuneACCESS record with in-frame sequences only. Its versions omit some clonotypes, under half of them owing to an unresolved V gene in the studies checked, with the rest unexplained. The sample table lists some 120,000 clones, about four fifths of them with a count of one. 3% to 5% of the sample lies in the top ten. The material sequenced was PBMCs. All receptors derive from a woman aged 25-40 years in good health and CMV-seronegative.

This clone was detected only a few times. The V call is TRBV28, the J call TRBJ2-7; TRBD1 matches 12 bases. Germline V lookup: CDR1 MDHEN, CDR2 SYDVKM. CDR3 size: 16 residues. V trimming: 2 bases; J trimming: 4 bases; junction bases outside the gene matches: 6. CDR3 protein: CASSLPGQGASYEQYF. CDR3 nucleotides: TGTGCCAGCAGTTTACCGGGACAGGGGGCTTCATACGAGCAGTACTTC.

This clone was seen once. The chain carries TRBV5-1 and TRBJ2-3; 10 bases line up with TRBD2. The CDR3 has 17 residues. CDR1 and CDR2 (germline): SGHRS, YFSETQ. V shed 2 bases, J shed 0 bases, and the junction held 6 bases outside the gene matches. The CDR3 bases are TGCGCCAGCAGCTTACTCAGAGCGGGAGGGAGCACAGATACGCAGTATTTT. Translating gives CASSLLRAGGSTDTQYF.

The chain employs TRBV5-1 and TRBJ2-2; 10 nucleotides agree with TRBD1. Per the germline V gene, CDR1 is SGHRS and CDR2 is YFSETQ. With V trimmed by 4 bases and J by 1 base, 1 base remained unmatched. The CDR3 has 15 residues. For the CDR3, the DNA is TGCGCCAGCAGCGGACAGGGGGGGAACACCGGGGAGCTGTTTTTT. It yields the protein CASSGQGGNTGELFF.

The chain employs TRBV12-5 and TRBJ2-5; D not resolved. V was shortened by 3 bases and J by 4 bases, with 3 bases between the two germline ends. In germline, CDR1 is LGHNT, CDR2 FRNRAP. The CDR3 sequence is 11 residues long. CDR3 DNA: TGTGCTAGTGGTTTCGGAGAGACCCAGTACTTC. Amino acid sequence: CASGFGETQYF.

The chain employs TRBV28 and TRBJ2-5; 9 nucleotides align to TRBD1. Germline V gene lookup returns CDR1 MDHEN and CDR2 SYDVKM. This CDR3 comprises 16 residues. Trimming at V came to 3 bases and at J to 5 bases, leaving 10 bases not matched to a gene. For the CDR3, the DNA is TGTGCCAGCAGTTTTCCCACCGGGACAGGGTACGAGACCCAGTACTTC. Translated: CASSFPTGTGYETQYF.

The gene calls are TRBV6-1 and TRBJ2-7; the match to TRBD2 covers 12 bases. After removal of 2 bases from V and 9 bases from J, the junction contained 14 bases not matched to a gene. This CDR3 region has 17 residues. The germline CDR1 and CDR2 sequences are MNHNS and SASEGT. The DNA for the CDR3 is TGTGCCAGCAGTGAAAGACTAGCGGGAGATGGCATGTCAGGGCAGTACTTC. Its translation is CASSERLAGDGMSGQYF.

This sequence joins TRBV28 and TRBJ1-1; D is unresolved. Germline lookup yields CDR1 MDHEN and CDR2 SYDVKM. Trimming left V 5 bases short and J 3 bases short, with 10 bases between. The CDR3 is 13 residues long. The CDR3 DNA sequence: TGTGCCAGCAGTCCATCCATAGACACTGAAGCTTTCTTT. Its protein is CASSPSIDTEAFF.

The V call is TRBV28, the J call TRBJ1-5, with 8 positions matching TRBD1. Trimming at V came to 3 bases and at J to 1 base, leaving 8 bases not matched to a gene. This CDR3 is built from 17 residues. Germline V lookup: CDR1 MDHEN, CDR2 SYDVKM. CDR3 loop: CASSFRTGHRSNQPQHF. As DNA, the CDR3 is TGTGCCAGCAGTTTTCGGACAGGGCATCGAAGCAATCAGCCCCAGCATTTT.

This rearrangement joins TRBV11-2 to TRBJ2-4; the D gene is possibly TRBD2 (5 bases). V was clipped by 5 bases and J by 0 bases, with 11 bases between them. Germline-derived CDR1 and CDR2 are SGHAT and FQNNGV. This CDR3 contains 15 residues. The CDR3 nucleotides read TGTGCCAGCAGCGAGTTGGCGGGAGCCAAAAACATTCAGTACTTC. This sequence encodes CASSELAGAKNIQYF.

The V gene is TRBV30, the J gene TRBJ2-2, with D possibly matching TRBD2 (5 bases). CDR1 is GTSNPN and CDR2 is SVGIG in the germline V gene (reference sequence). CDR3 size: 11 residues. Trimming shortened V by 8 bases and J by 4 bases, and 8 bases separated the two germline ends. The CDR3 is CAGTSTGELFF. CDR3 DNA: TGTGCCGGTACTAGCACCGGGGAGCTGTTTTTT.

The V gene is TRBV5-1, the J gene TRBJ1-1; no definite D call. Germline assignment: CDR1 SGHRS and CDR2 YFSETQ. The V gene lost 0 bases and the J gene lost 1 base, with 13 bases spanning the gap. CDR3 length equals 16 residues. CDR3 in DNA: TGCGCCAGCAGCTTGGGTCGGGCGGGCTGGAACACTGAAGCTTTCTTT. Translation: CASSLGRAGWNTEAFF.

A single count supports this clone. The chain couples TRBV28 to TRBJ1-1; possible D gene TRBD1, 5 bases. The CDR3 contains 13 residues. The V end was cut by 3 bases, the J end by 7 bases, with 12 bases between. Germline CDR1 reads MDHEN; CDR2 reads SYDVKM. The CDR3 sequence: CASSLRGGVEAFF. DNA of the CDR3: TGTGCCAGCAGTTTGAGGGGAGGGGTTGAAGCTTTCTTT. Combining the CDR3 with reference TRBV28 and TRBJ1-1 gives the whole variable domain DVKVTQSSRYLVKRTGEKVFLECVQDMDHENMFWYRQDPGLGLRLIYFSYDVKMKEKGDIPEGYSVSREKKERFSLILESASTNQTSMYLCASSLRGGVEAFFGQGTRLTVV.

The chain combines TRBV7-2 with TRBJ2-2; 8 bases map to TRBD2. CDR1 is SGHTA and CDR2 is FQGNSA in the germline V gene. V dropped 6 bases and J dropped 2; count of bases not matched to a gene: 14. The CDR3 spans 18 residues. CDR3 amino acids: CASSPVRTSGTNTGELFF. CDR3 DNA sequence: TGTGCCAGCAGTCCCGTCCGAACTAGCGGAACCAACACCGGGGAGCTGTTTTTT.

This rearrangement joins TRBV5-1 to TRBJ2-5; TRBD1 is a possible D gene (6 bases). V lost 4 bases, J lost 2 bases, and 15 bases lay in between. There are 15 residues in the CDR3. Per germline, CDR1 SGHRS and CDR2 YFSETQ. In nucleotides, the CDR3 is TGCGCCAGCAGCAAAAGATTGGGGGCACAAGAGACCCAGTACTTC. Protein: CASSKRLGAQETQYF.

The rearrangement links TRBV7-2 to TRBJ2-5; 15 bases match TRBD2. With 4 bases clipped from V and 5 bases from J, the junction kept 2 bases outside the gene matches. The CDR3 is made up of 15 amino acids. Germline CDR1 reads SGHTA; CDR2 reads FQGNSA. CDR3 protein: CASSWTSGRVETQYF. The CDR3 bases are TGTGCCAGCAGCTGGACTAGCGGGAGGGTGGAGACCCAGTACTTC.

The chain employs TRBV28 and TRBJ2-3; 9 bases line up with TRBD1. The J segment lost 3 bases and the V segment lost 9 bases, leaving 7 bases of the junction unmatched. The CDR3 covers 14 residues. From germline, CDR1 is MDHEN and CDR2 SYDVKM. CDR3 DNA: TGTGCCAGAAGCCGGGACAGGGATACAGATACGCAGTATTTT. This translates into CARSRDRDTDTQYF.

V and J are TRBV4-1 and TRBJ2-1; 12 nucleotides line up with TRBD2. Germline loops: CDR1 MGHRA, CDR2 YSYEKL. Trimming took 1 base from V and 7 from J; bases not matched to a gene: 8. The CDR3 extends over 17 amino acids. CDR3: CASSQVGLAGGKNEQFF. The CDR3 DNA is TGCGCCAGCAGCCAAGTAGGGCTAGCGGGAGGGAAGAATGAGCAGTTCTTC.

The chain links TRBV19 to TRBJ2-7; 8 bases match TRBD2. CDR3 length: 14 amino acids. Losses at the gene ends were 3 bases for V and 2 bases for J; bases not matched to a gene: 3. Germline V gives CDR1 LNHDA, CDR2 SQIVND (reference sequence). The CDR3 region is CASSIQAGAYEQYF. DNA of the CDR3: TGTGCCAGTAGTATTCAAGCGGGAGCCTACGAGCAGTACTTC.

The rearrangement links TRBV5-4 to TRBJ2-5; D ambiguous. CDR3 length: 14 amino acids. Trimming took 0 bases from V and 5 from J, leaving 11 bases between them. The germline V gene encodes CDR1 SGHNT and CDR2 YYREEE (reference sequence). The CDR3: CASSLGAAYETQYF. The CDR3 nucleotides read TGTGCCAGCAGCTTGGGTGCGGCTTACGAGACCCAGTACTTC.

J is TRBJ1-1 and V is TRBV6-1; the match to TRBD1 covers 7 bases. The trim removed 5 bases at V and 4 bases at J, leaving 10 bases unmatched. The CDR3 runs 15 residues. Per germline, CDR1 MNHNS and CDR2 SASEGT. Written as DNA, the CDR3 is TGTGCCAGCAGTTTACAGGGGAGGCCCCCCACTGAAGCTTTCTTT. Its protein is CASSLQGRPPTEAFF.

The rearrangement uses TRBV7-6 and TRBJ1-5; TRBD1 might be the D (5 bases). Germline CDR1 SGHVS, CDR2 FNYEAQ. V was pared by 5 bases and J by 2 bases, with 13 bases between. The CDR3 totals 15 residues. The CDR3 region has the DNA TGTGCCAGCAGCGCCGATCAGGGCCGCAATCAGCCCCAGCATTTT. This codes for CASSADQGRNQPQHF.

The V and J genes are TRBV7-9 and TRBJ2-1; 12 bases map to TRBD2. J was trimmed by 6 bases and V by 3 bases; bases with no gene match: 6. CDR1 is SEHNR, CDR2 FQNEAQ, per germline (reference sequence). The CDR3 sequence is 16 residues long. CDR3 coding DNA: TGTGCCAGCAGCTTGCGCCTAGCGGGAGGGGGCAATGAGCAGTTCTTC. This encodes CASSLRLAGGGNEQFF.